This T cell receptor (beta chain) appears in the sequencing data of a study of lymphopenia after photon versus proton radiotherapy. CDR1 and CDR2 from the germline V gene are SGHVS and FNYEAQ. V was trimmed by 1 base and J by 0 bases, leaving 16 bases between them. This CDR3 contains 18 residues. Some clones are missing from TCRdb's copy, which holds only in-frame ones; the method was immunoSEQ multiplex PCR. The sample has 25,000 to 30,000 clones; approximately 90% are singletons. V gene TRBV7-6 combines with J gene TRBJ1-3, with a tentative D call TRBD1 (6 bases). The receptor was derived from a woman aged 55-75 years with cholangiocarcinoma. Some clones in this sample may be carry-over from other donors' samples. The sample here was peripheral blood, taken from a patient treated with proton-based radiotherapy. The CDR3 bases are TGTGCCAGCAGCTTAGTGGCGGGGGCACAAGTCTCTGGAAACACCATATATTTT. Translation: CASSLVAGAQVSGNTIYF. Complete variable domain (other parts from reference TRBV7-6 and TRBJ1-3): GAGVSQSPRYKVTKRGQDVALRCDPISGHVSLYWYRQALGQGPEFLTYFNYEAQQDKSGLPNDRFSAERPEGSISTLTIQRTEQRDSAMYRCASSLVAGAQVSGNTIYFGEGSWLTVV.